The present T cell receptor beta chain was sequenced within a study of cytomegalovirus exposure and HLA in healthy donors. Study-level findings and limits: It has been reported that TCR beta sequences accurately predicted the HLA-A and HLA-B alleles of most subjects. Donor immune exposure was known only as CMV serostatus. Follow-up analysis later connected one missense variant in DCLRE1C with trimming of TCR beta V- and J-genes.

Looked up from germline, CDR1 is ENHRY and CDR2 is SYGVKD. CDR3 length: 10 amino acids. V gave up 9 bases and J gave up 5 bases, with 7 bases separating them. Remarks on this clone: What it recognizes is unknown.

PCR primers comprised 60 Vbeta and 13 Jbeta primers. Sequencing used immunoSEQ multiplex PCR; TCRdb keeps in-frame clones, though not all of them. The sample consists of about 130,000 clones, around 80% of them appearing once. Specimen: PBMCs. The gene calls are TRBV10-3 and TRBJ1-2; D not resolved. This receptor was identified in a woman aged 40 to 55 in good health and CMV-seronegative. CDR3 region: CAIRDYGYTF. CDR3 DNA sequence: TGTGCCATTCGGGATTATGGCTACACCTTC.